Presented here are 15 T cell receptor beta chains from one specimen sequenced in a study of CD4 and CD8 cells across lung adenocarcinoma regions. TCRdb re-derived calls from the PCR reads in MiXCR, one entry per CDR3 protein. The sample has more than 9,000 distinct CDR3 sequences; under 55% are singletons. The sample was CD8+ T cells from the margin of a lung tumor. The receptors stem from a male donor with lung adenocarcinoma. The CD4 and CD8 labels of this study may be unreliable.

Only a few counts were recorded for this clonotype. V is TRBV27 and J is TRBJ2-5; 8 bases are shared with TRBD2. Germline V gene data show CDR1 as MNHEY and CDR2 as SMNVEV (reference sequence). V trimming: 4 bases; J trimming: 9 bases; junction bases outside the gene matches: 7. This CDR3 contains 13 residues. The CDR3: CASSSRGGTAQYF. The CDR3 DNA reads TGTGCCAGCAGTTCCCGGGGGGGCACGGCCCAGTACTTC.

This clonotype is medium-sized (0.01 to 0.1%). The gene calls are TRBV6-1 and TRBJ2-3, with 10 nucleotides matching TRBD2. V gave up 6 bases and J gave up 6 bases; unmatched junction bases: 12. CDR1 MNHNS and CDR2 SASEGT come from the germline V gene. CDR3 length: 16 residues. The CDR3 coding sequence is TGTGCCAGCAGGCTTCAGCTTAGCGGGGGGAGTGATACGCAGTATTTT. Translated, it gives CASRLQLSGGSDTQYF.

The chain is built from TRBV6-2 or TRBV6-3 and TRBJ2-1; TRBD1 is a possible D gene (6 bases). Germline loops: CDR1 MNHEY, CDR2 SVGEGT. This CDR3 spans 14 amino acids. The V and J ends lost 5 bases and 7 bases respectively, with 15 bases between them. CDR3 nucleotides: TGTGCCAGCAGTCAAGGGTCGAGGGGGAATGAGCAGTTCTTC. This translates into CASSQGSRGNEQFF.

This clonotype showed up just a few times. The chain couples TRBV10-1 to TRBJ2-3; D not resolved. Trimming left V 6 bases short and J 4 bases short, with 11 bases between. The germline gives CDR1 WNHNN, CDR2 SYGVQD (reference sequence). CDR3 length equals 13 residues. CDR3 residues: CASSPNGPDTQYF. In nucleotides, the CDR3 is TGCGCCAGCAGCCCAAATGGTCCAGATACGCAGTATTTT.

This chain connects TRBV3-1 to TRBJ2-5, with D uncertain. The DNA end is a closer match to TRBJ2-7, so the J assignment may be wrong. The CDR3 sequence is 12 residues long. Germline CDR1 and CDR2: LGHDT and YNNKEL (reference sequence). The DNA for the CDR3 is TGTGCCAGCAGCCCACGATCCTACGAGCAGTACTTC. Translating gives CASSPRSYEQYF.

At least ten counts were recorded for this clonotype. This chain uses TRBV7-9 with TRBJ2-1; D is tentatively TRBD1 or TRBD2 (5 bases each). This CDR3 contains 13 residues. Trimming left V 6 bases short and J 9 bases short, with 15 bases between. Germline CDR1 and CDR2: SEHNR and FQNEAQ (reference sequence). The CDR3 nucleotides are TGTGCCAGCAGATTCGACTTGAGGGGTGAGCAGTTCTTC. Translated, it gives CASRFDLRGEQFF.

This clonotype was detected many times. The chain links TRBV6-1 to TRBJ2-5, with TRBD2 identical over 16 bases. The J segment lost 2 bases and the V segment lost 7 bases, leaving 7 bases of the junction unmatched. CDR1 and CDR2 (germline): MNHNS, SASEGT. This CDR3 has 17 amino acids. The CDR3 spells CASTPGLAGGRQETQYF. In DNA, the CDR3 is TGTGCCAGCACCCCGGGACTAGCGGGAGGGAGGCAAGAGACCCAGTACTTC.

A note on this clonotype: This sequence may be a read error, since a much larger clone differs from it by one base. The chain has TRBV11-2 and TRBJ2-1; no clear D. This CDR3 is 11 amino acids long. V was clipped by 8 bases and J by 7 bases, with 9 bases between them. Looked up from germline, CDR1 is SGHAT and CDR2 is FQNNGV. The CDR3 DNA sequence: TGTGCCAGCGGCTACGAAAATGAGCAGTTCTTC. Its translation: CASGYENEQFF.

As for this clonotype: One end of the junction does not line up with germline, which may come from a read error. The genes are TRBV7-2 and TRBJ2-5; D is perhaps TRBD2 (6 bases). The germline gives CDR1 SGHTA, CDR2 FQGNSA. The CDR3 contains 16 residues. The CDR3 DNA reads as TGTGCCAGCAGCTTAGAAAGGGGAGGTACCCAAGGGACCCAGTACTTC. This sequence encodes CASSLERGGTQGTQYF.

Note on this clonotype: Relative to the germline gene, one junction end is altered; a read error may explain this. This chain links TRBV4-2 with TRBJ2-3; 9 bases are shared with TRBD2. CDR1 is LGHNA and CDR2 is YNFKEQ in the germline V gene. CDR3 length: 19 residues. The CDR3 loop reads CASSPGTGGGGCGTDTQYF. The CDR3 nucleotides are TGTGCCAGCAGCCCAGGGACGGGCGGGGGGGGGTGTGGCACAGATACGCAGTATTTC.

The chain couples TRBV7-2 to TRBJ2-5, with 9 bases matching TRBD2. Germline V gene sequence: CDR1 SGHTA, CDR2 FQGNSA. The CDR3 totals 15 residues. V was clipped by 6 bases and J by 5 bases; unmatched bases: 10. CDR3 sequence: CASSLSGRGYETQYF. The CDR3 nucleotides are TGTGCCAGCAGTCTTAGCGGGAGAGGTTACGAGACCCAGTACTTC.

This clonotype was picked up one time. The V and J genes are TRBV5-8 and TRBJ2-1, with a possible D match to TRBD1 (5 bases). The DNA end is more similar to TRBJ2-7, so the J call may be wrong. Germline lookup yields CDR1 SGHTS and CDR2 YDEGEE. There are 16 residues in the CDR3. CDR3 residues: CASSLVSGARDYEQYF. The CDR3 bases are TGTGCCAGCAGCTTGGTTTCTGGGGCTAGGGACTACGAGCAGTACTTC.

This clonotype was seen repeatedly, ten times or more. This chain connects TRBV12-3 or TRBV12-4 to TRBJ2-2; D is possibly TRBD2 (6 bases). Deletions cut 7 bases from V and 5 bases from J, with 14 bases between. The CDR3 totals 14 residues. As DNA, the CDR3 is TGTGCCAGCAAGAGGGAGGTCGGAACCGGGGAGCTGTTTTTT. Translating gives CASKREVGTGELFF.

The chain employs TRBV11-2 and TRBJ2-3; D remains unclear. Germline V gives CDR1 SGHAT, CDR2 FQNNGV. The CDR3 loop spans 14 amino acids. The V gene lost 2 bases and the J gene lost 1 base, with 7 bases spanning the gap. CDR3 residues: CASSLFFRTDTQYF. The CDR3 bases are TGTGCCAGCAGCTTATTCTTCCGCACAGATACGCAGTATTTT.

J is TRBJ2-3 and V is TRBV19; D may be TRBD1 (6 bases). V was trimmed by 5 bases and J by 2 bases, leaving 8 bases between them. The CDR3 contains 13 residues. The V gene's germline CDR1 is LNHDA and CDR2 SQIVND (reference sequence). In DNA, the CDR3 is TGTGCCAGTAGTGGACAGCACACAGATACGCAGTATTTT. Protein: CASSGQHTDTQYF.